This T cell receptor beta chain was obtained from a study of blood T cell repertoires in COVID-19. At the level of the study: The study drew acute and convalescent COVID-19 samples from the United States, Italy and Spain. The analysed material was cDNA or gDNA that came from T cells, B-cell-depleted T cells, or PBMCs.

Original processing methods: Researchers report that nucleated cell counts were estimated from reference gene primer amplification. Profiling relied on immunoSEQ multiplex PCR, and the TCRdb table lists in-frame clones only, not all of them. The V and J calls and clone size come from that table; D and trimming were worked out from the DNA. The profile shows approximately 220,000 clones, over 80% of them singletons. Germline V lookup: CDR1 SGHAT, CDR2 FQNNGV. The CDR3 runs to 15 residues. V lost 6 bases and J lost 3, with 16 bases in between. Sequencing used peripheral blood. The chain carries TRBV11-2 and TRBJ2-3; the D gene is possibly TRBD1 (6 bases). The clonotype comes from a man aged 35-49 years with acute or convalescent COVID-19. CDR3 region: CASRVQGWATDTQYF. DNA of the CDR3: TGTGCCAGCAGAGTACAGGGATGGGCTACAGATACGCAGTATTTT.